The sequence of this T cell receptor beta chain was determined in a study of blood T cell repertoires in COVID-19. The table came from immunoSEQ multiplex PCR; TCRdb's copy has only in-frame clones and leaves some out. The profile shows hundreds of thousands of clones, 80% to 90% of them singletons. With V trimmed by 2 bases and J by 7 bases, 4 bases remained unmatched. Germline V gene sequence: CDR1 SGHTA, CDR2 FQGTGA. The CDR3 loop spans 16 amino acids. The sequencing input was peripheral blood. This sequence originates from a woman in her 50s with acute or convalescent COVID-19. The chain couples TRBV7-3 to TRBJ2-2; 13 bases are a match to TRBD2. The CDR3 protein is CASSLSGLAGLGELFF. The CDR3 bases are TGTGCCAGCAGCTTATCGGGACTAGCGGGGCTCGGGGAGCTGTTTTTT.